The clone carrying this TCR beta chain showed up many times. No antigen is known for it. The CDR3 sequence is 14 residues long. V lost 5 bases to trimming and J lost 6 bases; unmatched junction nucleotides: 6. Germline V gives CDR1 SGHVS, CDR2 FQNEAQ. The data stem from a study of T-cell memory formation after mild COVID-19. Study-level background: TCR clusters showed largely donor specificity. Findings and limits, study-wide: The study detected some responding clones in pre-infection memory, suggesting cross-reactive memory joined.

From the 5' RACE reads, TCRdb called clonotypes with MiXCR, one entry per CDR3 protein. The data show about 470,000 distinct CDR3 sequences, around a quarter seen once. The rearrangement uses TRBV7-8 and TRBJ2-1; 8 positions match TRBD1. The source of this sequence is an adult woman who had mild COVID-19 (a few samples of this study predate the infection). Cell type and time point are not known. Sequenced: PBMCs or a T cell subset sorted from them (not recorded which). The CDR3 DNA follows: TGTGCCAGCAGCATGGACAGGGCGTCCAATGAGCAGTTCTTC. As protein: CASSMDRASNEQFF.